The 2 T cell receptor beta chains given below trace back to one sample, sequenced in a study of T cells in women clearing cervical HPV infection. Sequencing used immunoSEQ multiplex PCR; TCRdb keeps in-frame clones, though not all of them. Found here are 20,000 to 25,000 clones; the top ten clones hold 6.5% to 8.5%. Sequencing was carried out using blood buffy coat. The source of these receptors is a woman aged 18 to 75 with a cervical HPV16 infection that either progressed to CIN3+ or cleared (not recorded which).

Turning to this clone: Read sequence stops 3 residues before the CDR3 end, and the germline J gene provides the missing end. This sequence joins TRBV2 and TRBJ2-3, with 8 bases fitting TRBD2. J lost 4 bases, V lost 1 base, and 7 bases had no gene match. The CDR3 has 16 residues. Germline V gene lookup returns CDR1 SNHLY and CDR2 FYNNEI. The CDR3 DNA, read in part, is TGTGCCAGCAGTGAAGAGCGGGGGAGGGGCGCAGATACG. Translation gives CASSEERGRGADT. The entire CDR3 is CASSEERGRGADTQYF. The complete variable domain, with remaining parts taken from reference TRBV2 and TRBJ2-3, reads EPEVTQTPSHQVTQMGQEVILRCVPISNHLYFYWYRQILGQKVEFLVSFYNNEISEKSEIFDDQFSVERPDGSNFTLKIRSTKLEDSAMYFCASSEERGRGADTQYFGPGTRLTVL.

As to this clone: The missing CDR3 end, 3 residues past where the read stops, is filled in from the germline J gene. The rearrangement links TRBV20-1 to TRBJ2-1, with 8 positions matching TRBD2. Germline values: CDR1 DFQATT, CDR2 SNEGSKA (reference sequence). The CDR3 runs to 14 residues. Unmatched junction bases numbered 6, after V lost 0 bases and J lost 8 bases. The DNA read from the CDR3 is TGCAGTGCTAGAGATCGGACTAGCTCGGATGAG. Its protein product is CSARDRTSSDE. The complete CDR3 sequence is CSARDRTSSDEQFF.